These 17 T cell receptor beta chains share one sample of origin, sequenced in a study of beta chain features in type 1 diabetes. Study findings and constraints: Shortening that was moderate but significant affected the TCRB CDR3s of Type 1 diabetes patients in all four CD4+ subsets.

Every bit of the isolated RNA underwent reverse transcription, so sequencing read expressed TCRB transcripts. Produced via immunoSEQ multiplex PCR; TCRdb's table is partial and in-frame only. The data contain 400,000 or so clones, roughly 9.8% of them singletons. No antigen has been assigned to these receptors. The sample consisted of central memory CD4+ T cells from blood. All receptors derive from a man aged 25-45 years with type 1 diabetes.

This clone was counted only a few times. V and J are TRBV7-2 and TRBJ1-5, with TRBD1 as a possible D gene (5 bases). Germline values: CDR1 SGHTA, CDR2 FQGNSA. The CDR3 runs 16 residues. V was shortened by 4 bases and J by 2 bases, with 15 bases between the two germline ends. CDR3 sequence (DNA): TGTGCCAGCAGCTCCCCCTCAGGGCTTGGCAATCAGCCCCAGCATTTT. Its protein is CASSSPSGLGNQPQHF. Using reference TRBV7-2 and TRBJ1-5 for the parts outside the CDR3, the full variable domain is GAGVSQSPSNKVTEKGKDVELRCDPISGHTALYWYRQSLGQGLEFLIYFQGNSAPDKSGLPSDRFSAERTGGSVSTLTIQRTQQEDSAVYLCASSSPSGLGNQPQHFGDGTRLSIL.

This clone was seen more than once but under ten times. V and J are TRBV30 and TRBJ1-5; D gene ambiguous. CDR1 and CDR2 from the germline V gene are GTSNPN and SVGIG (reference sequence). The CDR3 covers 13 residues. The V and J ends lost 3 bases and 4 bases respectively, with 10 bases between them. CDR3 in amino acids: CAWSPSGNQPQHF. Written as DNA, the CDR3 is TGTGCCTGGAGCCCCTCCGGTAATCAGCCCCAGCATTTT.

V usage is TRBV5-1 and J usage is TRBJ1-1; perhaps TRBD1 as D (5 bases). The CDR3 runs 16 residues. Germline V gene data show CDR1 as SGHRS and CDR2 as YFSETQ. V was pared by 6 bases and J by 3 bases, with 21 bases between. CDR3 nucleotide sequence: TGCGCCAGCATTCCACAGCCGGGGCTAGGGCACACTGAAGCTTTCTTT. It is translated as CASIPQPGLGHTEAFF. Together with reference TRBV5-1 and TRBJ1-1, the CDR3 gives the full variable domain: KAGVTQTPRYLIKTRGQQVTLSCSPISGHRSVSWYQQTPGQGLQFLFEYFSETQRNKGNFPGRFSGRQFSNSRSEMNVSTLELGDSALYLCASIPQPGLGHTEAFFGQGTRLTVV.

This clone appeared many times. The chain uses TRBV18 and TRBJ2-5; D uncertain. This CDR3 contains 12 residues. V lost 1 base and J lost 2, with 2 bases in between. The germline CDR1 and CDR2 sequences are KGHSH and LQKENI. For the CDR3, the DNA is TGTGCCAGCTCACCACGACAAGAGACCCAGTACTTC. Protein product: CASSPRQETQYF.

The rearrangement uses TRBV28 and TRBJ1-2, with TRBD1 matching over 8 bases. The CDR3 totals 12 residues. V dropped 10 bases and J dropped 4; count of bases not matched to a gene: 5. CDR1 and CDR2 from the germline V gene are MDHEN and SYDVKM. The CDR3: CATGQGGYGYTF. Here the CDR3 DNA reads TGTGCCACCGGACAGGGAGGCTATGGCTACACCTTC.

This clone was picked up a small number of times. The J gene is TRBJ2-7, the V gene TRBV6-5; D may be TRBD2 (6 bases). In germline, CDR1 is MNHEY, CDR2 SVGAGI. The CDR3 is made up of 13 amino acids. The ends were cut back, 10 bases at V and 3 bases at J, with 16 bases in the middle. The CDR3 nucleotides read TGTGCCACCCTCCCGCCGGGACTCTACGAGCAGTACTTC. It translates to CATLPPGLYEQYF.

This clone has at least ten counts. This chain joins TRBV7-2 and TRBJ1-1; D is unclear. Between the trimmed V and J ends, which lost 5 bases and 6 bases, there was a span of 16 bases. CDR3 length: 14 amino acids. Germline assignment: CDR1 SGHTA and CDR2 FQGNSA. The CDR3 sequence: CASSPTVDAPEAFF. The CDR3 DNA reads TGTGCCAGCAGCCCGACCGTCGACGCGCCTGAAGCTTTCTTT.

This clone has just a few counts. This chain connects TRBV19 to TRBJ2-3, with 10 bases lining up with TRBD1. Germline CDR1 and CDR2: LNHDA and SQIVND (reference sequence). This CDR3 spans 14 amino acids. The trim removed 7 bases at V and 5 bases at J, leaving 6 bases unmatched. CDR3 coding DNA: TGTGCCAGTAATCTCCGGGACAGGGGAGATACGCAGTATTTT. It yields the protein CASNLRDRGDTQYF.

This clone was seen a handful of times. The chain recombines TRBV27 with TRBJ2-5; D is uncertain. V was cut by 3 bases and J by 2 bases, with 16 bases left in between. The CDR3 has 16 amino acids. Germline V gene data show CDR1 as MNHEY and CDR2 as SMNVEV (reference sequence). CDR3 in DNA: TGTGCCAGCAGTTTGGGGTTGGCGTCCAAGCAAGAGACCCAGTACTTC. Its protein is CASSLGLASKQETQYF.

The J gene is TRBJ2-5, the V gene TRBV19, with TRBD1 matching over 7 bases. The V and J ends lost 7 bases and 5 bases, in that order; junction bases with no gene match: 7. Germline values: CDR1 LNHDA, CDR2 SQIVND (reference sequence). The CDR3 is made up of 13 amino acids. The CDR3 DNA reads TGTGCCAGTACCGACAGGGTCGGCGAGACCCAGTACTTC. Protein sequence: CASTDRVGETQYF. Filled out from reference TRBV19 and TRBJ2-5, the complete variable domain reads DGGITQSPKYLFRKEGQNVTLSCEQNLNHDAMYWYRQDPGQGLRLIYYSQIVNDFQKGDIAEGYSVSREKKESFPLTVTSAQKNPTAFYLCASTDRVGETQYFGPGTRLLVL.

This clone was seen repeatedly, ten times or more. This sequence joins TRBV19 and TRBJ2-7; the D gene is possibly TRBD1 (6 bases). The germline V gene encodes CDR1 LNHDA and CDR2 SQIVND (reference sequence). Trimming removed 3 bases at V and 6 bases at J, with 9 bases between. This CDR3 is built from 12 residues. The CDR3 loop is CASSMQGTEQYF. The DNA for the CDR3 is TGTGCCAGTAGTATGCAGGGGACCGAGCAGTACTTC.

The genes are TRBV19 and TRBJ2-7, with TRBD2 identical over 10 bases. V shed 7 bases and J 6 bases; nucleotides not matched to a gene: 15. CDR1 LNHDA and CDR2 SQIVND come from the germline V gene (reference sequence). The CDR3 contains 16 residues. Here the CDR3 reads CASKNSGRSESIEQYF. The CDR3 DNA reads as TGTGCCAGTAAGAATAGCGGGAGGTCCGAATCCATCGAGCAGTACTTC.

With respect to this clone: Other DNA sequences in this sample translate to the same CDR3. CDR3 protein: CASSSYTDTQYF. Written as DNA, the CDR3 is TGTGCCAGCAGCTCGTACACAGATACGCAGTATTTT. The chain links TRBV7-2 to TRBJ2-3; D call uncertain. The V end was cut by 4 bases, the J end by 2 bases, with 4 bases between. The germline V gene has CDR1 SGHTA and CDR2 FQGNSA. The CDR3 extends over 12 amino acids. The full variable domain, completed using reference TRBV7-2 and TRBJ2-3, is GAGVSQSPSNKVTEKGKDVELRCDPISGHTALYWYRQSLGQGLEFLIYFQGNSAPDKSGLPSDRFSAERTGGSVSTLTIQRTQQEDSAVYLCASSSYTDTQYFGPGTRLTVL.

The chain has TRBV19 and TRBJ2-1; TRBD1 might be the D (6 bases). Germline CDR1 reads LNHDA; CDR2 reads SQIVND (reference sequence). The V and J ends lost 6 bases and 1 base respectively, with 13 bases between them. The CDR3 runs 15 residues. Here the CDR3 DNA reads TGTGCCAGTAGGTCCACAGGGCTATCCTACAATGAGCAGTTCTTC. This gives the protein CASRSTGLSYNEQFF.

This clone turned up a few times. The rearrangement links TRBV11-3 to TRBJ1-1, with D unresolved. The CDR3 spans 12 residues. V was pared by 0 bases and J by 7 bases, with 6 bases between. Germline lookup yields CDR1 SGHNT and CDR2 YENEEA. CDR3 bases: TGTGCCAGCAGCTTAGATAACCGTGAAGCTTTCTTT. Translation gives CASSLDNREAFF.

This clone was seen only a few times. The V and J genes are TRBV5-5 and TRBJ2-1, with TRBD1 matching over 8 bases. Germline V gene lookup returns CDR1 SGHKS and CDR2 YYEKEE (reference sequence). The CDR3 is 15 amino acids. Trimming removed 0 bases from V and 8 bases from J; junction bases left unmatched: 7. The CDR3 region has the DNA TGTGCCAGCAGCTTGGACGGCAGGGGGCGAGATGAGCAGTTCTTC. Translation gives CASSLDGRGRDEQFF.

V is TRBV9 and J is TRBJ2-1; D gene ambiguous. This CDR3 has 16 amino acids. Trimming left V 3 bases short and J 6 bases short, with 19 bases between. Per the germline V gene, CDR1 is SGDLS and CDR2 is YYNGEE. DNA for the CDR3: TGTGCCAGCAGCGCCGCCGGTAGCTCGGCAGCCAATGAGCAGTTCTTC. Amino acid sequence: CASSAAGSSAANEQFF.